Listed here is a single T cell receptor beta chain. Relative to its sample, this clonotype is medium-sized (0.01 to 0.1%). What antigen it recognizes has not been identified. Base quality data are lacking; no much larger clone is found one base away. As encoded in the germline V gene, CDR1 is KGHSH while CDR2 is LQKENI. The CDR3 contains 15 residues, cysteine and phenylalanine counted. The DNA shown is the 45-base CDR3, in frame from base 1. The junction carries 14 bases between V and J, which are trimmed by 2 bases and 6 bases respectively. The data belong to a study of spatial heterogeneity in lung cancer (dated by TCRdb to between 2018 and 2021). With regard to the full study: More beta-chain than alpha-chain transcripts were consistently detected, likely reflecting higher beta-chain transcript abundance. In tumor regions, TCR transcript counts showed a strong correlation with a T cell transcriptional module score from matched bulk RNA-seq. In the raw uncorrected reads, each unique combination of TCR and UMI appeared more than ten times on average. In non-small cell lung cancer, the study made a quantitative comparison of TCR alpha and beta repertoires among multiple tumor regions, matched nontumor lung and blood. Nonsynonymous mutation counts, determined by whole-exome sequencing of tumor tissue, were related to features of the TCR repertoire. Both alpha and beta chains were TCR-sequenced in 210 or so tumor regions, under 80 matched nontumor lung samples and around 50 PBMC samples obtained at surgery. On the study overall, not on this receptor specifically: TCR-seq coverage of tumor T cells was estimated to be only 6% to 7.5% for alpha chains and around 13% for beta chains. The count of ubiquitous expanded TCRs correlated with the count of ubiquitous nonsynonymous mutations, and the count of regional expanded TCRs correlated with the count of regional nonsynonymous mutations. The tumor nonsynonymous mutation count correlated with the number of expanded alpha and beta TCRs within the tumor. Confirming at a functional level the hypothesis that regional TCRs recognize regional mutations was considered to require additional single-cell paired TCR alpha and beta sequencing.

Library generation was performed with 5' RACE. Sequenced using a NextSeq 500. The TCR library protocol attached a unique molecular identifier to each TCR cDNA molecule to allow correction of PCR and sequencing errors. As for the authors' bioinformatics: TCR identification, UMI-based error correction and CDR3 extraction were all carried out with Decombinator tools. TCRs above a frequency of 2 per 1,000, corresponding to the top 1% of the tumor frequency distribution, were defined as expanded. Expanded tumor TCRs were classed as regional if statistically deemed absent (corrected P<0.05) from at least one tumor region, otherwise ubiquitous. Renyi diversity was calculated using the R vegan package after each repertoire was subsampled 100 times to 5,000 TCRs. CDR3 similarity networks were built from amino acid triplet string-kernel similarity, with CDR3s being connected when pairwise similarity was above 0.82. TCRdb cleaned the public reads at Q25 with fastp, built clones with MiXCR and kept in-frame beta chains. For every CDR3 protein sequence, its rows merge into one entry that carries the most common genes and DNA. Clone size and V and J calls follow TCRdb, not the original study. For this sample the table gives around 4,300 distinct CDR3 sequences, of which around 8.8% were detected only once. The ten largest clones take up 7.5% to 9% of the sample.

The time point label here, explained by the study, means: sample taken at primary tumor resection. Samples were obtained from approximately 77 patients with early-stage, untreated non-small cell lung cancer from the lung TRACERx cohort. Without any cell sorting, TCR sequencing was performed on whole RNA extracted either from tumor and nontumor lung tissue or from cryopreserved PBMC samples. Patients were selected for TCR sequencing only if sufficient RNA was available from at least two tumor regions. Tumor and adjacent nontumor lung specimens were reviewed by a lung pathologist before selection. The V and J genes are TRBV18 and TRBJ2-1; possibly the D gene is TRBD1, per 6 matching bases. This sample comprised lung tumor tissue, obtained at surgery. This TCR was recovered from a male donor with early-stage non-small cell lung cancer. This receptor has the CDR3 CASSPYREKSNEQFF. The DNA reads as follows: TGTGCCAGCTCACCATACAGGGAGAAGAGCAATGAGCAGTTCTTC.